The clone carrying this T cell receptor (beta chain) was seen more than once but under ten times. What it recognizes is unknown. This entry belongs to a study of beta chain features in type 1 diabetes. Reverse transcribing all isolated RNA meant expressed TCRB transcripts were sequenced. Libraries were prepared by immunoSEQ multiplex PCR; TCRdb keeps only in-frame clonotypes and omits some of them. The sample records 600,000 or so clones, around an eighth being singletons. Sorting based on CD45RO/CCR7/CD25/CD127/CD95/CD27 separated CD4+ naive, central memory, regulatory and stem cell-like memory cells. CDR1 is SGHTA and CDR2 is FQGNSA in the germline V gene. Trimming took 3 bases from V and 7 from J; bases not matched to a gene: 2. The CDR3 length is 13 residues. Study-level results: Patients with type 1 diabetes showed fewer VDJ junction insertions and more deletions. Patients with Type 1 diabetes showed moderately but significantly shorter TCRB CDR3s in all four CD4+ subsets.

Sequencing input: naive CD4+ T cells from blood. This chain links TRBV7-2 with TRBJ2-4; 8 positions agree with TRBD1. The sequence derives from a man in his thirties or forties with type 1 diabetes. DNA for the CDR3: TGTGCCAGCAGCTTCACAGGGGGGAACATTCAGTACTTC. Amino acids: CASSFTGGNIQYF.